The source of this TCR beta chain is a study of blood T cell repertoires in COVID-19. Study-wide background: From the United States, Italy and Spain came samples of acute and convalescent COVID-19. Sample material is recorded as cDNA or gDNA derived from T cells, B-cell-depleted T cells, or PBMCs.

In the original processing: Nucleated cell counts were estimated from reference gene primer amplification. Method: immunoSEQ multiplex PCR; TCRdb's copy keeps in-frame clones and lacks some. Clone size and the V and J calls come from that table; the DNA yielded D and trimming. The data hold approximately 300,000 clones, with about nine tenths observed a single time. This clone has just a few counts. The CDR3 sequence is 15 residues long. Germline V lookup: CDR1 SGHTA, CDR2 FQGNSA. The V segment lost 4 bases and the J segment 4 bases; nucleotides outside the gene matches: 7. The TCR originated in a woman between 40 and 50 years old with acute or convalescent COVID-19. V usage is TRBV7-2 and J usage is TRBJ2-1; 7 bases are a match to TRBD2. Input material: peripheral blood. CDR3 sequence reads: CASSSRGGFYNEQFF. CDR3 nucleotide sequence: TGTGCCAGCAGCTCACGCGGGGGTTTTTACAATGAGCAGTTCTTC.